What follows are 6 T cell receptor beta chains derived from one specimen sequenced in a study of blood T cells in healthy people across ages (dated by TCRdb to between 2015 and 2016). Library construction relied on 5' RACE. Sequencing was performed on an Illumina HiSeq 2500. A second 7 to 11 cycle PCR used a sample-barcoded 5' primer and a J-beta primer mix. TCRdb trimmed the raw reads at Q25, called clones with MiXCR and kept productive beta chains. Every distinct CDR3 protein forms one entry, paired with its most common genes and DNA. Within this sample are about 590,000 distinct CDR3 sequences, with about 28% of them counted one time only. Around 14% of the sample is taken by the ten largest. Material: blood. The receptors were sampled from a woman older than 75 in good health.

This clonotype occurred a few times. Just one base apart from a much larger clone, this may be a read error. The chain links TRBV5-1 to TRBJ2-5; D is uncertain. Germline values: CDR1 SGHRS, CDR2 YFSETQ. There are 13 residues in the CDR3. Trimming took off 6 bases at V and 11 bases at J, with 20 bases between the two ends. The CDR3 spells CASTLTGNNEQYF. The CDR3 region has the DNA TGCGCCAGCACCCTTACTGGAAACAATGAGCAGTACTTC.

The chain uses TRBV7-9 and TRBJ2-1; possible D gene TRBD2, 6 bases. CDR3 size: 16 residues. Germline CDR1 and CDR2: SEHNR and FQNEAQ (reference sequence). V was shortened by 5 bases and J by 3 bases, with 17 bases between the two germline ends. The CDR3 sequence is CASSPQEGLLYNEQFF. The CDR3 DNA is TGTGCCAGCAGCCCCCAAGAGGGACTCCTCTACAATGAGCAGTTCTTC.

This sequence joins TRBV20-1 and TRBJ2-1; D remains unclear. The DNA end is more similar to TRBJ2-7, so the J call may be wrong. The CDR3 loop spans 13 amino acids. Germline V gives CDR1 DFQATT, CDR2 SNEGSKA (reference sequence). In DNA form, the CDR3 reads TGCACAATACACCGCTTCTCCTACAATGAGCAGTACTTC. Translating it yields CTIHRFSYNEQYF.

This clonotype was recorded only once. J is TRBJ2-5 and V is TRBV5-1; 7 bases are shared with TRBD2. The J call may not be correct, given that the DNA end is closer to TRBJ2-7. This CDR3 is built from 18 residues. From germline, CDR1 is SGHRS and CDR2 YFSETQ. The CDR3 spells CASSLGDGRVGGLYEQYF. CDR3 DNA: TGCGCCAGCAGCTTGGGGGACGGCCGGGTCGGGGGGTTGTACGAGCAGTACTTC.

The V call is TRBV2, the J call TRBJ2-3; 10 bases map to TRBD1. V was pared by 7 bases and J by 3 bases, with 4 bases of the junction left unmatched. The CDR3 extends over 14 amino acids. Looked up from germline, CDR1 is SNHLY and CDR2 is FYNNEI. CDR3 loop: CASNSDRGTDTQYF. DNA for the CDR3: TGTGCCAGCAACTCGGACAGGGGGACAGATACGCAGTATTTT.

This clonotype was seen many times. The chain links TRBV5-1 to TRBJ1-1; possible D gene TRBD1, 6 bases. Germline CDR1 and CDR2: SGHRS and YFSETQ. The CDR3 consists of 14 residues. V lost 0 bases to trimming and J lost 4 bases, with 10 bases between them. The CDR3 sequence is CASSLGTRGTEAFF. In DNA, the CDR3 is TGCGCCAGCAGCTTGGGGACCAGGGGCACTGAAGCTTTCTTT.